This T cell receptor beta chain was found in a study of blood T cell repertoires in COVID-19. Background on the study: There were acute and convalescent COVID-19 samples, and they came from the United States, Italy and Spain. PBMCs, B-cell-depleted T cells, or T cells were the source of the cDNA or gDNA that made up the material.

Under the authors' procedure: Nucleated cell counts were estimated from reference gene primer amplification. Produced via immunoSEQ multiplex PCR; TCRdb's table is partial and in-frame only. V and J calls and clone size are copied from that table; D and trimming were computed from the DNA. The sample lists about 240,000 clones; around 83% were seen once. This clone was counted ten times or more. The sample was peripheral blood. The sequence was obtained from a woman of 80 years or more with acute or convalescent COVID-19.

CDR3 amino acids: CASSGQVLNSPLHF. The CDR3 nucleotides read TGTGCCAGCAGTGGGCAAGTCCTTAATTCACCCCTCCACTTT. The chain recombines TRBV25-1 with TRBJ1-6, with D hard to call. This CDR3 has 14 residues. The V end lost 4 bases, the J end lost 6 bases, and 10 bases lay between the germline ends. Germline V gives CDR1 MGHDK, CDR2 SYGVNS.